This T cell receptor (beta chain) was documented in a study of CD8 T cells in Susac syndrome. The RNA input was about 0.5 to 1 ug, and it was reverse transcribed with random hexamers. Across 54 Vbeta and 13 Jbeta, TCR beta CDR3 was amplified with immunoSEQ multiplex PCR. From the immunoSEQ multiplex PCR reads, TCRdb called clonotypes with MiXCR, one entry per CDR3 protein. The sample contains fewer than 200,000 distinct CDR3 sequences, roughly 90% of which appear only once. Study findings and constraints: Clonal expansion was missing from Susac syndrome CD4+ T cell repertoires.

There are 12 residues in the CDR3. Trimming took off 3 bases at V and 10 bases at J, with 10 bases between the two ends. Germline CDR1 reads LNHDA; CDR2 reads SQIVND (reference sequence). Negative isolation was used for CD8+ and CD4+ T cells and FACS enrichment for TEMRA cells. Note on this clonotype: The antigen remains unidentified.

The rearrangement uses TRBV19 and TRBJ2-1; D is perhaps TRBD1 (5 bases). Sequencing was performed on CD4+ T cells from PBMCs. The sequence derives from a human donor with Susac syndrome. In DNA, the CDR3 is TGTGCCAGTAGTATTCAGGGCGTAGAGCAGTTCTTC. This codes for CASSIQGVEQFF.